These 18 T cell receptor beta chains were all obtained from the same sample, sequenced in a study of OX40 agonist ivuxolimab in advanced cancers. TCRdb keeps only in-frame clones here, not all; method: immunoSEQ multiplex PCR. Of approximately 84,000 clones listed, 70% to 90% are singletons. The material sequenced was CD4+ or CD8+ T cells sorted from blood, taken in a trial of the OX40 agonist ivuxolimab. All receptors come from an adult with an advanced solid tumor such as melanoma, head and neck, liver or kidney cancer.

The gene calls are TRBV6-5 and TRBJ1-6; no reliable D call. Per the germline V gene, CDR1 is MNHEY and CDR2 is SVGAGI. The V gene lost 6 bases and the J gene lost 9 bases, with 15 bases spanning the gap. The CDR3 has 14 residues. The CDR3 loop reads CASSPTVDGSPLHF. CDR3 nucleotides: TGTGCCAGCAGCCCGACCGTGGATGGTTCACCCCTCCACTTT.

This rearrangement joins TRBV27 to TRBJ2-7; D unresolved. The length of the CDR3 is 12 residues. Germline V gene data show CDR1 as MNHEY and CDR2 as SMNVEV (reference sequence). V was trimmed by 5 bases and J by 0 bases, leaving 5 bases between them. The CDR3 coding sequence is TGTGCCAGCAGTCCCAACTCCTACGAGCAGTACTTC. Encoded protein: CASSPNSYEQYF.

CDR3 coding DNA: TGTGCCAGCAGTGAAGCGCTAGGGTACAATCAGCCCCAGCATTTT. It is translated as CASSEALGYNQPQHF. The rearrangement joins TRBV2 to TRBJ1-5; D ambiguous. Trimming cost V 0 bases and J 3 bases, with 9 bases left between them. From germline, CDR1 is SNHLY and CDR2 FYNNEI. The CDR3 extends over 15 amino acids.

The chain carries TRBV5-4 and TRBJ2-1; 9 positions match TRBD1. V shed 4 bases and J 3 bases; nucleotides not matched to a gene: 5. The CDR3 is made up of 15 amino acids. Germline CDR1 and CDR2: SGHNT and YYREEE (reference sequence). Here the CDR3 DNA reads TGTGCCAGCAGCAGAGGGGGACAGGGCTACAATGAGCAGTTCTTC. The encoded protein is CASSRGGQGYNEQFF.

This sequence joins TRBV6-5 and TRBJ2-1; 7 bases map to TRBD1. The J segment lost 6 bases and the V segment lost 4 bases, leaving 6 bases of the junction unmatched. The CDR3 is 14 residues long. CDR1 and CDR2 from the germline V gene are MNHEY and SVGAGI. CDR3 sequence: CASSLEGQTNEQFF. As DNA, the CDR3 is TGTGCCAGCAGTTTAGAGGGACAGACCAATGAGCAGTTCTTC.

The chain is built from TRBV19 and TRBJ2-5; D possibly corresponds to TRBD2 (6 bases). Germline V gene sequence: CDR1 LNHDA, CDR2 SQIVND (reference sequence). V dropped 5 bases and J dropped 4 bases, with 17 bases sitting between them. The CDR3 extends over 15 amino acids. The CDR3 sequence is CASSSRSGRGETQYF. The CDR3 DNA reads TGTGCCAGTAGTTCGCGGAGCGGGCGAGGAGAGACCCAGTACTTC.

The genes are TRBV11-3 and TRBJ2-3; D not certain. The germline gives CDR1 SGHNT, CDR2 YENEEA. There are 12 residues in the CDR3. Trimming stripped 5 bases from V and 4 bases from J, with 7 bases between. The CDR3 protein is CASSMEADTQYF. The CDR3, as DNA: TGTGCCAGCAGCATGGAAGCAGATACGCAGTATTTT.

The chain combines TRBV19 with TRBJ1-2; 10 nucleotides agree with TRBD1. Per germline, CDR1 LNHDA and CDR2 SQIVND (reference sequence). This CDR3 is 14 amino acids long. V shed 6 bases and J 4 bases; nucleotides not matched to a gene: 5. This chain's CDR3 is CASRPGQGRYGYTF. In nucleotides, the CDR3 is TGTGCCAGTAGACCGGGACAGGGGCGCTATGGCTACACCTTC.

This chain connects TRBV7-9 to TRBJ1-1; D not resolved. This CDR3 contains 17 residues. The V end was cut by 6 bases, the J end by 5 bases, with 25 bases between. CDR1 SEHNR and CDR2 FQNEAQ come from the germline V gene (reference sequence). The CDR3 spells CASSPKPGPLLWTEAFF. CDR3 DNA: TGTGCCAGCAGTCCGAAACCGGGCCCTTTGTTATGGACTGAAGCTTTCTTT.

CDR3 bases: TGTGCCAGCAGTTACGACAGAGACGAGCAGTACTTC. Translating gives CASSYDRDEQYF. The chain carries TRBV2 and TRBJ2-7; D is possibly TRBD1 (5 bases). The germline V and J ends were trimmed by 5 bases and 5 bases, with 10 bases remaining between them. Germline V gene lookup returns CDR1 SNHLY and CDR2 FYNNEI. The CDR3 sequence is 12 residues long.

The chain links TRBV27 to TRBJ1-5; D unresolved. Trimming stripped 7 bases from V and 4 bases from J, with 14 bases between. The CDR3 loop spans 14 amino acids. The germline V gene encodes CDR1 MNHEY and CDR2 SMNVEV (reference sequence). Here the CDR3 reads CASTLRPGNQPQHF. The CDR3 DNA reads as TGTGCCAGCACCCTTCGACCGGGAAATCAGCCCCAGCATTTT.

This clone was seen more than once but under ten times. The chain employs TRBV10-3 and TRBJ2-7; 9 positions match TRBD1. The CDR3 is 15 residues long. Germline CDR1 and CDR2: ENHRY and SYGVKD. J gave up 6 bases and V 0 bases, and 6 bases lay outside the gene matches. Written as DNA, the CDR3 is TGTGCCATCAGTGAGTCAACAGGGGGCCAATTCGAGCAGTACTTC. Translation: CAISESTGGQFEQYF.

The chain carries TRBV7-2 and TRBJ1-1; D may be TRBD1 (5 bases). Trimming removed 5 bases from V and 10 bases from J, with 17 bases in between. Germline values: CDR1 SGHTA, CDR2 FQGNSA. The CDR3 consists of 13 residues. CDR3 DNA sequence: TGTGCCAGCAGCCCGACGGACATTCCTCGAGCTTTCTTT. The encoded protein is CASSPTDIPRAFF.

CDR3 bases: TGTGCCAGCTCACCACTATCCGAGGCGGCCACTGAAGCTTTCTTT. This encodes CASSPLSEAATEAFF. The J gene is TRBJ1-1, the V gene TRBV18; D is unclear. Looked up from germline, CDR1 is KGHSH and CDR2 is LQKENI. The CDR3 covers 15 residues. V was trimmed by 1 base and J by 4 bases, leaving 13 bases between them.

The chain links TRBV7-9 to TRBJ2-7, with TRBD1 identical over 8 bases. V was clipped by 2 bases and J by 2 bases; unmatched bases: 2. Per the germline V gene, CDR1 is SEHNR and CDR2 is FQNEAQ (reference sequence). The CDR3 runs to 14 residues. CDR3 sequence reads: CASSLRGQAYEQYF. The CDR3, as DNA: TGTGCCAGCAGCTTAAGGGGACAGGCCTACGAGCAGTACTTC.

The chain combines TRBV4-1 with TRBJ2-5, with 9 positions matching TRBD1. CDR1 and CDR2 from the germline V gene are MGHRA and YSYEKL. V lost 5 bases and J lost 3; bases outside the gene matches: 4. CDR3 size: 14 residues. The CDR3 reads CASSFRDREETQYF. In DNA, the CDR3 is TGCGCCAGCAGCTTCCGGGACAGGGAAGAGACCCAGTACTTC.

The chain has TRBV7-3 and TRBJ1-1, with D unresolved. The germline V and J ends were trimmed by 5 bases and 5 bases, with 12 bases remaining between them. Germline V gene lookup returns CDR1 SGHTA and CDR2 FQGTGA. This CDR3 spans 13 amino acids. The CDR3 loop reads CASSPRVLTEAFF. CDR3 DNA: TGTGCCAGCAGCCCTAGGGTTTTGACTGAAGCTTTCTTT.

This chain joins TRBV5-6 and TRBJ1-2; TRBD1 matches 7 bases. The CDR3 length is 15 residues. From germline, CDR1 is SGHDT and CDR2 YYEEEE. The ends lost 0 bases at V and 5 bases at J; junction bases unmatched: 7. This CDR3 reads CASSLDQGGGYGYTF. Here the CDR3 DNA reads TGTGCCAGCAGCTTGGATCAGGGGGGTGGATATGGCTACACCTTC.